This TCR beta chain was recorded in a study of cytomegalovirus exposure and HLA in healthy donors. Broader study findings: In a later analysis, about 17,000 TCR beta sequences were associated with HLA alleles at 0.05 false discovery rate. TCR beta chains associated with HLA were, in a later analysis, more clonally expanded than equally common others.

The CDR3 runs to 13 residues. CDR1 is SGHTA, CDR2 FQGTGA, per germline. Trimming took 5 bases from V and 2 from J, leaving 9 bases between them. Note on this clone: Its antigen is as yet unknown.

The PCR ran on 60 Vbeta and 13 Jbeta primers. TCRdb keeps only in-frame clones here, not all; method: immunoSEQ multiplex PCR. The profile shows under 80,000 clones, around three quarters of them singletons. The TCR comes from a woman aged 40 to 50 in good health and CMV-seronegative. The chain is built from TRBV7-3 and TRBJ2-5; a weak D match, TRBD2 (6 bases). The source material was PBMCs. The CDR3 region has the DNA TGTGCCAGCAGCCGCGGGGTTCAAGAGACCCAGTACTTC. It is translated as CASSRGVQETQYF.